Sequencing of this T cell receptor beta chain was carried out in a study of CD4 T cells in relation to SARS-CoV-2 and coronaviruses. Across the study: PBMCs were cultured with antigen for over nine days before TCR beta sequencing. Controls used an HIV-1 Nef peptide pool or no peptide.

The data were produced by immunoSEQ multiplex PCR, yet TCRdb's version contains in-frame clones alone and is incomplete. The table records roughly 21,000 clones, roughly four fifths of them present only once. A note on this clone: The antigen remains undetermined.

CD4+ T cells from unexposed donors were obtained before the COVID-19 pandemic (2011-2018). The cells were cultured for about ten days before CD4+ T cells were isolated. As cell numbers allowed, unexposed-donor CD4+ T cells faced SARS-CoV-2 S/N and four cold-coronavirus spikes. Cultures held 1.5 million to 2.5 million PBMCs per well with approximately 9.8 IU/ml IL-2. CDR1 ENHRY and CDR2 SYGVKD come from the germline V gene. Trimming cost V 11 bases and J 3 bases; bases outside gene matches: 13. The CDR3 runs to 17 residues. This sequence was found in a human donor in good health. The material sequenced was CD4+ T cells from PBMCs, cultured in vitro. The V gene is TRBV10-3, the J gene TRBJ2-6; 10 bases match TRBD1. The CDR3 reads CASTGGAGSVGANVLTF. The CDR3 DNA reads as TGTGCCTCGACAGGGGGCGCGGGTAGTGTTGGGGCCAACGTCCTGACTTTC.